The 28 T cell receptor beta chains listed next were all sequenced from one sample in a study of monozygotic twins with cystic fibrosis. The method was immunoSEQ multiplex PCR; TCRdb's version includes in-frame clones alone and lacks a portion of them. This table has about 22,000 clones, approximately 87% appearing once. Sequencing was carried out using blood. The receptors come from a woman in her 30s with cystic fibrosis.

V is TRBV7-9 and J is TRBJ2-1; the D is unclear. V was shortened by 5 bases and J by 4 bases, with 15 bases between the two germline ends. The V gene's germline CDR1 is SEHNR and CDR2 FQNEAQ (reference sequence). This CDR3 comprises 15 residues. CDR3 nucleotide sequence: TGTGCCAGCAGCCAATCCTTGTCCCCATACAATGAGCAGTTCTTC. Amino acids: CASSQSLSPYNEQFF.

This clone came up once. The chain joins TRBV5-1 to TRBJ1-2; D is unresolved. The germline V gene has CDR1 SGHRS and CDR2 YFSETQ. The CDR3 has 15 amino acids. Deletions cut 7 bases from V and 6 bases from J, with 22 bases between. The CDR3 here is CASGSLRSRGHGYTF. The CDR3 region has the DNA TGCGCCAGCGGATCCCTGAGGTCCCGAGGGCATGGCTACACCTTC.

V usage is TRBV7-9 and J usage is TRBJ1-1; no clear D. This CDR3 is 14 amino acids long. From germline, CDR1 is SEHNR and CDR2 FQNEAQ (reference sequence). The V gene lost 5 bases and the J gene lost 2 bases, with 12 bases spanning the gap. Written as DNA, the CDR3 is TGTGCCAGCAGCCCAAACGGTCCCAACACTGAAGCTTTCTTT. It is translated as CASSPNGPNTEAFF.

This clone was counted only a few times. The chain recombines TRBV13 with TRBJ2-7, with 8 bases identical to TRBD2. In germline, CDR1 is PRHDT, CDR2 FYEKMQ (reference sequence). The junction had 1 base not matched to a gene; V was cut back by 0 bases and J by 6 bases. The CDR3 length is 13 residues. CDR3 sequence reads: CASSLGSGGEQYF. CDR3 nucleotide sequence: TGTGCCAGCAGCTTAGGCAGCGGGGGCGAGCAGTACTTC.

The CDR3 nucleotides are TGTGCCAGACAGGGGGCTTACCAAGAGACCCAGTACTTC. This encodes CARQGAYQETQYF. The chain carries TRBV2 and TRBJ2-5, with TRBD1 matching 9 bases. The CDR3 length is 13 residues. V lost 9 bases, J lost 0 bases, and 2 bases stayed unmatched. The V gene's germline CDR1 is SNHLY and CDR2 FYNNEI.

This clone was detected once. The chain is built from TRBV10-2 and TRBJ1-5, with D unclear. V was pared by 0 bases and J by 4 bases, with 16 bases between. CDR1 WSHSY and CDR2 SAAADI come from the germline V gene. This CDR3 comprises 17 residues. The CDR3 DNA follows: TGCGCCAGCAGTGAGTCGAAAGAAAGCTCCTTTAATCAGCCCCAGCATTTT. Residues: CASSESKESSFNQPQHF.

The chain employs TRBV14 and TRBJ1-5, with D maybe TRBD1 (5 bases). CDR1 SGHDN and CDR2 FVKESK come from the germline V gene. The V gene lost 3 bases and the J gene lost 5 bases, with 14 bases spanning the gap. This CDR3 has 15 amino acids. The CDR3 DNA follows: TGTGCCAGCAGCCAGCAGGGTGGGGGGGATCAGCCCCAGCATTTT. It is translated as CASSQQGGGDQPQHF.

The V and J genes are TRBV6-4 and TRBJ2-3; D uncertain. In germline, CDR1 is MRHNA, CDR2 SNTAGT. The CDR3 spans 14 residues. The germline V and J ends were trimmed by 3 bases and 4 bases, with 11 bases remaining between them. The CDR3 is CASSEGSQADTQYF. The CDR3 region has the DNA TGTGCCAGCAGTGAGGGCAGTCAGGCAGATACGCAGTATTTT.

The CDR3 loop reads CASSLAVAGHLTGELFF. CDR3 DNA sequence: TGCGCCAGCAGCTTGGCCGTGGCAGGGCATTTAACCGGGGAGCTGTTTTTT. The chain recombines TRBV5-1 with TRBJ2-2; TRBD1 might be the D (5 bases). Germline V gives CDR1 SGHRS, CDR2 YFSETQ. Trimming took off 0 bases at V and 5 bases at J, with 17 bases between the two ends. The CDR3 has 17 residues. The variable domain in full, with the rest retrieved from reference TRBV5-1 and TRBJ2-2, is KAGVTQTPRYLIKTRGQQVTLSCSPISGHRSVSWYQQTPGQGLQFLFEYFSETQRNKGNFPGRFSGRQFSNSRSEMNVSTLELGDSALYLCASSLAVAGHLTGELFFGEGSRLTVL.

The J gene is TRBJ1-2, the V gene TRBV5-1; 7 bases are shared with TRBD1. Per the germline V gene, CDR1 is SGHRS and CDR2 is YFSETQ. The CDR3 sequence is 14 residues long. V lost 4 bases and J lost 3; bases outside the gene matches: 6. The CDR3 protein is CASSPGQVYYGYTF. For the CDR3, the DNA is TGCGCCAGCAGCCCTGGACAGGTTTACTATGGCTACACCTTC.

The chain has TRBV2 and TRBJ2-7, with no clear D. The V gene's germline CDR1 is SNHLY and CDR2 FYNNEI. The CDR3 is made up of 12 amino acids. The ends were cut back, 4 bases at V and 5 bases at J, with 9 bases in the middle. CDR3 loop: CASSVAWDEQYF. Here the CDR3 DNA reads TGTGCCAGCAGTGTTGCTTGGGACGAGCAGTACTTC.

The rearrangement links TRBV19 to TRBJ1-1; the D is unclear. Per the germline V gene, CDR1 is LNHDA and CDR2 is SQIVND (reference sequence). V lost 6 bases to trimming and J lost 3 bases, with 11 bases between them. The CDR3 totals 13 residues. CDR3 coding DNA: TGTGCCAGTAGCGTAACATGGGACACTGAAGCTTTCTTT. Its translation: CASSVTWDTEAFF.

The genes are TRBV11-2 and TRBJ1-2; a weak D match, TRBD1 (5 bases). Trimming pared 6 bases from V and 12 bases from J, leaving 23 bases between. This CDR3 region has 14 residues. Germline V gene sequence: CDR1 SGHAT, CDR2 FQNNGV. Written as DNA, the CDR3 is TGTGCCAGCAGAGCGACCGGGGGTGCGCCTGAGGACACCTTC. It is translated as CASRATGGAPEDTF. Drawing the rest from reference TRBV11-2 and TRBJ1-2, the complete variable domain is EAGVAQSPRYKIIEKRQSVAFWCNPISGHATLYWYQQILGQGPKLLIQFQNNGVVDDSQLPKDRFSAERLKGVDSTLKIQPAKLEDSAVYLCASRATGGAPEDTFGSGTRLTVV.

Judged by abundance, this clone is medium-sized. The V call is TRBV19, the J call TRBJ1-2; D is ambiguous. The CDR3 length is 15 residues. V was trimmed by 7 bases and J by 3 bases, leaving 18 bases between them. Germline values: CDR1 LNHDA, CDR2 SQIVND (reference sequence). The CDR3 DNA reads TGTGCCAGTACCCTATCCAGCGGATCCTACTATGGCTACACCTTC. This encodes CASTLSSGSYYGYTF.

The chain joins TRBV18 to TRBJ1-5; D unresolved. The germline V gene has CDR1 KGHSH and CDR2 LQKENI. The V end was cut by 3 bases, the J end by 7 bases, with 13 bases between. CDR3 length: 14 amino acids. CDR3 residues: CASSPDRRGQPQHF. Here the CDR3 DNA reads TGTGCCAGCTCACCGGATCGAAGAGGGCAGCCCCAGCATTTT.

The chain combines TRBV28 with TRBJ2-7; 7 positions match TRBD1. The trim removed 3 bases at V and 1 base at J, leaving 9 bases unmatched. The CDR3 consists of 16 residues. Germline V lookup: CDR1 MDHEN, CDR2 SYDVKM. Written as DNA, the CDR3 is TGTGCCAGCAGTTTCCGACAGGGCCCCAGTTCCTACGAGCAGTACTTC. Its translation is CASSFRQGPSSYEQYF.

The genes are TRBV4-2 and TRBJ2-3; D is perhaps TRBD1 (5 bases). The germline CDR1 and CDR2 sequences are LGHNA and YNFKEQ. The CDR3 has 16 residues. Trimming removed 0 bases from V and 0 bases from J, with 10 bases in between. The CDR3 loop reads CASSQDRQGSTDTQYF. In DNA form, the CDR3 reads TGTGCCAGCAGCCAAGATCGGCAGGGCAGCACAGATACGCAGTATTTT.

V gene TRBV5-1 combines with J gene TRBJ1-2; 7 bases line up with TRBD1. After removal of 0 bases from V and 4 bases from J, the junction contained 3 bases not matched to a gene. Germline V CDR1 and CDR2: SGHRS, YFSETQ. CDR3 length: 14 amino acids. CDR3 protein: CASSLGDSLYGYTF. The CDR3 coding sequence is TGCGCCAGCAGCTTGGGGGACAGCCTCTATGGCTACACCTTC.

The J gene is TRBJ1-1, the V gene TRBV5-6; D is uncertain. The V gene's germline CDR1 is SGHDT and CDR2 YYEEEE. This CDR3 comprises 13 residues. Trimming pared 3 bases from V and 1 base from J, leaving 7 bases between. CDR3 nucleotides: TGTGCCAGCAGCTGGCCGGCGAACACTGAAGCTTTCTTT. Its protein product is CASSWPANTEAFF.

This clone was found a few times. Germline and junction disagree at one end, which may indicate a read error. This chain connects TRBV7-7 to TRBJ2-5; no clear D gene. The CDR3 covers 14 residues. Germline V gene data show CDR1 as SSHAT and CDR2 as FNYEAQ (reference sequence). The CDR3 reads CASSLSWDQETQYF. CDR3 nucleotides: TGTGCTAGCAGCTTATCCTGGGACCAAGAGACCCAGTACTTC.

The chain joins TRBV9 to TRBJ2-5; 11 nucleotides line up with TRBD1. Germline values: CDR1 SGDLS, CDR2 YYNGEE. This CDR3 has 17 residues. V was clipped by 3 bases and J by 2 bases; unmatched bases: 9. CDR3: CASSAQPRDRGQETQYF. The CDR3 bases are TGTGCCAGCAGCGCCCAACCCCGGGACAGGGGGCAAGAGACCCAGTACTTC.

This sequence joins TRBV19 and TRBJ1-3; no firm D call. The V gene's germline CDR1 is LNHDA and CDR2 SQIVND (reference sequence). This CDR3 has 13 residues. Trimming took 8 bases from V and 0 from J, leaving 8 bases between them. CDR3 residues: CASRVNSGNTIYF. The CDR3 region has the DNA TGTGCCAGTCGGGTAAACTCTGGAAACACCATATATTTT.

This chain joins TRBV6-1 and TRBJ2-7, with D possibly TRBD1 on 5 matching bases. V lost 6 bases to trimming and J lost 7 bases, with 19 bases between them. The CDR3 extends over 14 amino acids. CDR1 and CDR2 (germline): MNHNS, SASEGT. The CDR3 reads CASSDPWGLREQYF. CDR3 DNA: TGTGCCAGCAGCGACCCGTGGGGCCTCAGGGAGCAGTACTTC.

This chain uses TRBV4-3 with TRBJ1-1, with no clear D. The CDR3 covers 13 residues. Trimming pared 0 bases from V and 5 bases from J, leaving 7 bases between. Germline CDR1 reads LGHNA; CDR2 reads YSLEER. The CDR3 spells CASSQDPGTEAFF. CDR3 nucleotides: TGCGCCAGCAGCCAAGATCCAGGTACTGAAGCTTTCTTT.

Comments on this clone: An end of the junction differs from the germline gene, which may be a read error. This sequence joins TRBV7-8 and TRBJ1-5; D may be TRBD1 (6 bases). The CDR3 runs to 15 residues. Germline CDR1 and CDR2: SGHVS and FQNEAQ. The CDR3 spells CASSLGRGFLQPQHF. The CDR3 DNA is TGTGCCAGCAGCTTAGGCAGGGGTTTTCTTCAGCCTCAGCATTTT.

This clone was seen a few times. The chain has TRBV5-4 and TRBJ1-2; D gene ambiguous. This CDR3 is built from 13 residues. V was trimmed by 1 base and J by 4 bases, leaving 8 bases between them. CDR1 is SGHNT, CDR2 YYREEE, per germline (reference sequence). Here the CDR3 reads CASSLRSLYGYTF. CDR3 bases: TGTGCCAGCAGCTTGAGATCGCTCTATGGCTACACCTTC.

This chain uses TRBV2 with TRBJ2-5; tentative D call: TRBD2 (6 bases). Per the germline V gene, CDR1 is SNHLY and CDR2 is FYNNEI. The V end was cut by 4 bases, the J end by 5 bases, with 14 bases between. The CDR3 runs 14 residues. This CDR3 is CASSGAGQSETQYF. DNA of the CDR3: TGTGCCAGCAGTGGAGCGGGCCAGTCGGAGACCCAGTACTTC.

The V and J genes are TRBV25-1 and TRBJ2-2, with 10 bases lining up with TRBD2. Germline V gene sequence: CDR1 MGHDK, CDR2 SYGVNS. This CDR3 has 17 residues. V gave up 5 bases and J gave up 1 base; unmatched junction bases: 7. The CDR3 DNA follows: TGTGCCAGCAGTATCAGCGGGGGGGCCTTGAACACCGGGGAGCTGTTTTTT. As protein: CASSISGGALNTGELFF.